This T cell receptor (beta chain) derives from a study of blood T cell repertoires in COVID-19. Study in general: Spain, Italy and the United States supplied samples that represented acute and convalescent COVID-19. PBMCs, B-cell-depleted T cells, or T cells provided the cDNA or gDNA that made up the material.

The germline gives CDR1 SGHVS, CDR2 FNYEAQ. The CDR3 contains 12 residues. Trimming left V 5 bases short and J 5 bases short, with 8 bases between. Per the study methods: Reference gene primer amplification yielded estimated nucleated cell counts. Sequencing was performed with immunoSEQ multiplex PCR; in TCRdb, only in-frame clones are kept and a portion is missing. From that table come the V and J calls and clone size; the DNA was used to work out D and trimming. The table has roughly 180,000 clones, about nine tenths seen once; the top ten hold around 2.3%. The sample taken for sequencing was peripheral blood. This TCR was sampled from a man aged 65-85 years with active or convalescent COVID-19. The genes are TRBV7-6 and TRBJ2-3, with a possible D match to TRBD1 (6 bases). This CDR3 reads CASSRRGDTQYF. CDR3 DNA: TGTGCCAGCAGCCGCAGGGGAGATACGCAGTATTTT.